This passage covers 10 T cell receptor beta chains from one sample sequenced in a study of cytomegalovirus exposure and HLA in healthy donors. Some clones are missing from TCRdb's copy, which holds only in-frame ones; the method was immunoSEQ multiplex PCR. Found here are 90,000 to 150,000 clones, roughly 84% of them singletons; the top ten hold about 2.2%. The sample was PBMCs. These receptors were taken from a woman aged 25 to 45 in good health and CMV-seronegative.

The chain employs TRBV25-1 and TRBJ1-5; D unresolved. Germline V gene data show CDR1 as MGHDK and CDR2 as SYGVNS. V lost 3 bases and J 11 bases, leaving 14 bases between the germline ends. The CDR3 has 13 residues. The CDR3 bases are TGTGCCAGCAGTGATGTTGGGCAGAACTCCCAGCATTTT. Protein sequence: CASSDVGQNSQHF.

This sequence joins TRBV2 and TRBJ2-7, with 7 bases fitting TRBD2. The CDR3 totals 15 residues. The V and J ends lost 6 bases and 6 bases, in that order; junction bases with no gene match: 14. Germline lookup yields CDR1 SNHLY and CDR2 FYNNEI. CDR3 protein: CASSRGRERTFEQYF. The CDR3 DNA reads TGTGCCAGCAGCCGAGGGAGGGAGAGAACTTTCGAGCAGTACTTC. Drawing the rest from reference TRBV2 and TRBJ2-7, the complete variable domain is EPEVTQTPSHQVTQMGQEVILRCVPISNHLYFYWYRQILGQKVEFLVSFYNNEISEKSEIFDDQFSVERPDGSNFTLKIRSTKLEDSAMYFCASSRGRERTFEQYFGPGTRLTVT.

V usage is TRBV11-2 and J usage is TRBJ2-7; tentative D call: TRBD2 (6 bases). From germline, CDR1 is SGHAT and CDR2 FQNNGV. This CDR3 has 13 residues. The ends were cut back, 5 bases at V and 5 bases at J, with 13 bases in the middle. The CDR3 region is CASSEAGKHEQYF. As DNA, the CDR3 is TGTGCCAGCAGCGAGGCGGGGAAACACGAGCAGTACTTC.

This chain joins TRBV9 and TRBJ2-1; 10 nucleotides match TRBD1. Trimming removed 4 bases from V and 7 bases from J; junction bases left unmatched: 8. The length of the CDR3 is 15 residues. The germline V gene has CDR1 SGDLS and CDR2 YYNGEE. The CDR3 region is CASSPHQDRGNEQFF. The CDR3, as DNA: TGTGCCAGCAGCCCCCACCAGGACAGGGGGAATGAGCAGTTCTTC.

The chain uses TRBV13 and TRBJ1-1, with 9 bases fitting TRBD1. This CDR3 is built from 15 residues. V lost 5 bases to trimming and J lost 3 bases; unmatched junction nucleotides: 7. CDR1 is PRHDT and CDR2 is FYEKMQ in the germline V gene (reference sequence). The CDR3: CASSESGTGYTEAFF. CDR3 DNA sequence: TGTGCCAGCAGCGAATCCGGGACAGGGTACACTGAAGCTTTCTTT.

The DNA for the CDR3 is TGTGCCAGCAGCTGGAGGGATTTTTCCTACAATGAGCAGTTCTTC. This sequence encodes CASSWRDFSYNEQFF. This sequence joins TRBV11-2 and TRBJ2-1; possible D gene TRBD2, 6 bases. In germline, CDR1 is SGHAT, CDR2 FQNNGV. The V end was cut by 4 bases, the J end by 1 base, with 11 bases between. There are 15 residues in the CDR3.

The rearrangement joins TRBV7-2 to TRBJ2-1, with TRBD1 identical over 9 bases. Germline V gene data show CDR1 as SGHTA and CDR2 as FQGNSA. The CDR3 runs 15 residues. V lost 5 bases, J lost 7 bases, and 9 bases stayed unmatched. DNA for the CDR3: TGTGCCAGCAGCCCCCCCGGACAGGGGCTTAATGAGCAGTTCTTC. Translating it yields CASSPPGQGLNEQFF. The entire variable domain, with the rest obtained from reference TRBV7-2 and TRBJ2-1, is as follows: GAGVSQSPSNKVTEKGKDVELRCDPISGHTALYWYRQSLGQGLEFLIYFQGNSAPDKSGLPSDRFSAERTGGSVSTLTIQRTQQEDSAVYLCASSPPGQGLNEQFFGPGTRLTVL.

This chain's CDR3 is CASSFRDRVTDTQYF. CDR3 sequence (DNA): TGTGCCAGCAGCTTCCGGGACAGGGTCACAGATACGCAGTATTTT. The rearrangement uses TRBV7-6 and TRBJ2-3; 9 nucleotides agree with TRBD1. Germline trimming cut 3 bases from V and 2 bases from J; bases unmatched to any gene: 3. CDR1 SGHVS and CDR2 FNYEAQ come from the germline V gene. CDR3 length: 15 amino acids.

The rearrangement uses TRBV11-1 and TRBJ2-5; 7 bases are shared with TRBD1. Germline CDR1 reads SGHAT; CDR2 reads FQDESV (reference sequence). V lost 6 bases and J lost 5; bases outside the gene matches: 12. This CDR3 spans 15 amino acids. The CDR3 loop is CASRRGGIQVETQYF. In nucleotides, the CDR3 is TGTGCCAGCAGACGAGGGGGCATCCAAGTGGAGACCCAGTACTTC.

The table lists this clone with a count of one. This chain uses TRBV25-1 with TRBJ2-7; 12 bases align to TRBD1. The V gene's germline CDR1 is MGHDK and CDR2 SYGVNS. V shed 6 bases, J shed 6 bases, and the junction held 15 bases outside the gene matches. The CDR3 is made up of 17 amino acids. In DNA, the CDR3 is TGTGCCAGCAGAGTACCGGGACAGGGGGCGCGTTTTGGCGAGCAGTACTTC. Translated: CASRVPGQGARFGEQYF.